A single sample is the source of the 17 T cell receptor beta chains below, sequenced in a study of T-cell reconstitution after alpha-beta-depleted transplantation in children (dated by TCRdb to the mid-2010s). Library preparation employed PCR. The instrument given in TCRdb is Illumina HiSeq 2500. TCR libraries were prepared with molecular barcoding, using unique molecular identifiers to normalize TCRbeta repertoire quantification. Using fastp at Q25 and MiXCR, TCRdb reprocessed the public reads and kept productive beta chains. CDR3 protein sequences are deduplicated, and each keeps its most common genes and DNA. The sample table records about 400,000 distinct CDR3 sequences; roughly 22% of these occur just once. The ten largest account for about 3.8% of the sample. This material consisted of PBMCs from the stem cell graft donor, taken from the stem cell graft. All receptors come from a human donor who donated a stem cell graft to a child with acute myeloid leukemia.

This chain uses TRBV11-3 with TRBJ2-1; TRBD1 matches 11 bases. Germline CDR1 SGHNT, CDR2 YENEEA. V lost 5 bases and J lost 7; bases outside the gene matches: 7. This CDR3 contains 15 residues. The CDR3 reads CASSPQGQGGNEQFF. The DNA of the CDR3 is TGTGCCAGCAGCCCCCAGGGACAGGGGGGGAATGAGCAGTTCTTC. Full variable domain (outside the CDR3, taken from reference TRBV11-3 and TRBJ2-1): EAGVVQSPRYKIIEKKQPVAFWCNPISGHNTLYWYLQNLGQGPELLIRYENEEAVDDSQLPKDRFSAERLKGVDSTLKIQPAELGDSAVYLCASSPQGQGGNEQFFGPGTRLTVL.

This clonotype occurred many times. V and J are TRBV25-1 and TRBJ2-1; unclear D gene. The V gene's germline CDR1 is MGHDK and CDR2 SYGVNS. The CDR3 sequence is 11 residues long. V lost 4 bases to trimming and J lost 6 bases, with 4 bases between them. The CDR3 bases are TGTGCCAGCAGTGCGGCCAATGAGCAGTTCTTC. Encoded protein: CASSAANEQFF.

The genes are TRBV13 and TRBJ1-1; D gene unclear. The CDR3 sequence is 13 residues long. V lost 10 bases and J 1 base, leaving 13 bases between the germline ends. From germline, CDR1 is PRHDT and CDR2 FYEKMQ (reference sequence). In nucleotides, the CDR3 is TGTGCCACCTACTTACTAGGGAACACTGAAGCTTTCTTT. Translation: CATYLLGNTEAFF.

This chain connects TRBV6-1 to TRBJ2-7, with D possibly called TRBD1 or TRBD2 (5 bases each). The CDR3 is made up of 14 amino acids. Trimming removed 5 bases from V and 1 base from J, with 12 bases in between. Germline V gene lookup returns CDR1 MNHNS and CDR2 SASEGT. CDR3 loop: CASSPPGRSYEQYF. Here the CDR3 DNA reads TGTGCCAGCAGTCCCCCGGGACGTTCCTACGAGCAGTACTTC.

The chain links TRBV24-1 to TRBJ2-7, with no clear D. This CDR3 has 13 residues. V was shortened by 7 bases and J by 1 base, with 10 bases between the two germline ends. CDR1 is KGHDR and CDR2 is SFDVKD in the germline V gene. Here the CDR3 reads CATSDGPSYEQYF. The CDR3 DNA reads TGTGCCACCAGCGACGGGCCGTCCTACGAGCAGTACTTC.

Only a few counts were recorded for this clonotype. The rearrangement links TRBV21-1 to TRBJ2-1; whether TRBD1, the table's D call, matches the DNA was not checked. TRBV21-1 counts as a pseudogene. CDR3 length equals 17 residues. The CDR3 DNA reads as TGTGCCAGCAGCAGGGGACAGGGGACGGGAGGTACCAATGAGCAGTTCTTC. Translating it yields CASSRGQGTGGTNEQFF.

This clonotype was seen at least ten times. This chain links TRBV29-1 with TRBJ1-3; 9 bases match TRBD1. CDR1 and CDR2 (germline): SQVTM, ANQGSEA. The CDR3 runs 14 residues. V lost 6 bases and J lost 1; bases outside the gene matches: 4. CDR3 protein: CSVSDRGSGNTIYF. CDR3 in DNA: TGCAGCGTATCGGACAGGGGATCTGGAAACACCATATATTTT.

The V and J genes are TRBV10-3 and TRBJ2-5; D not resolved. Looked up from germline, CDR1 is ENHRY and CDR2 is SYGVKD. V lost 0 bases and J lost 3, with 8 bases in between. The CDR3 is made up of 14 amino acids. DNA of the CDR3: TGTGCCATCAGTGAGTCAAAAGGGAAAGAGACCCAGTACTTC. It codes for CAISESKGKETQYF.

This clonotype has just a few counts. The chain carries TRBV2 and TRBJ2-6; a weak D match, TRBD2 (5 bases). This CDR3 spans 18 amino acids. CDR1 and CDR2 (germline): SNHLY, FYNNEI. Trimming stripped 6 bases from V and 0 bases from J, with 18 bases between. CDR3 sequence: CASSLRAGGGSGANVLTF. CDR3 nucleotides: TGTGCCAGCAGCCTAAGGGCAGGTGGAGGCTCTGGGGCCAACGTCCTGACTTTC.

This clonotype was counted a single time. The rearrangement joins TRBV28 to TRBJ2-5; D call uncertain. The length of the CDR3 is 15 residues. CDR1 is MDHEN, CDR2 SYDVKM, per germline. V was cut by 2 bases and J by 2 bases, with 12 bases left in between. DNA for the CDR3: TGTGCCAGCAGTTTAAGGGTCGGCGCTCAAGAGACCCAGTACTTC. Translated: CASSLRVGAQETQYF.

This clonotype has at least ten counts. V usage is TRBV29-1 and J usage is TRBJ2-5, with TRBD2 as a possible D gene (6 bases). CDR1 and CDR2 from the germline V gene are SQVTM and ANQGSEA. The V gene lost 5 bases and the J gene lost 5 bases, with 24 bases spanning the gap. This CDR3 region has 16 residues. CDR3 in DNA: TGCAGCGTTCAGGATCGCGGGATGGGAGTTTGGGAGACCCAGTACTTC. It specifies CSVQDRGMGVWETQYF.

The genes are TRBV4-2 and TRBJ2-5; 11 positions match TRBD2. The germline CDR1 and CDR2 sequences are LGHNA and YNFKEQ. This CDR3 comprises 16 residues. Trimming cost V 3 bases and J 1 base; bases outside gene matches: 4. This chain's CDR3 is CASSHSGRALQETQYF. In DNA, the CDR3 is TGTGCCAGCAGCCATAGCGGGAGGGCCCTCCAAGAGACCCAGTACTTC.

This clonotype occurred a few times. J is TRBJ2-7 and V is TRBV24-1, with D tentatively TRBD2 (6 bases). V lost 9 bases, J lost 0 bases, and 14 bases lay in between. In germline, CDR1 is KGHDR, CDR2 SFDVKD. The CDR3 contains 14 residues. In DNA, the CDR3 is TGTGCCACCGCTGGAGGGGAGAGCTCCTACGAGCAGTACTTC. Amino acid sequence: CATAGGESSYEQYF.

Only a few counts were recorded for this clonotype. The chain has TRBV6-1 and TRBJ2-1, with 8 bases that match TRBD2. This CDR3 is built from 15 residues. The V gene end was trimmed by 7 bases and the J gene end by 1 base; junction bases not matched to a gene: 6. CDR1 MNHNS and CDR2 SASEGT come from the germline V gene. The CDR3 here is CASTLAGPSYNEQFF. Written as DNA, the CDR3 is TGTGCCAGCACCCTAGCGGGCCCATCCTACAATGAGCAGTTCTTC.

CDR3 bases: TGTGCCAGTCGGGACAGCGTCCTCAATCCTTGGGCAGATACGCAGTATTTT. It yields the protein CASRDSVLNPWADTQYF. This sequence joins TRBV11-2 and TRBJ2-3; 7 nucleotides agree with TRBD1. Germline-derived CDR1 and CDR2 are SGHAT and FQNNGV. The V gene end was trimmed by 9 bases and the J gene end by 4 bases; junction bases not matched to a gene: 19. The CDR3 length is 17 residues.

The genes are TRBV11-3 and TRBJ1-2, with D possibly being TRBD1 (5 bases). V was cut by 5 bases and J by 2 bases, with 9 bases left in between. CDR1 is SGHNT and CDR2 is YENEEA in the germline V gene. This CDR3 region has 13 residues. CDR3: CASSIRENYGYTF. For the CDR3, the DNA is TGTGCCAGCAGCATCAGGGAGAACTATGGCTACACCTTC.

The V and J genes are TRBV12-3 or TRBV12-4 and TRBJ2-7; no clear D. This CDR3 contains 12 residues. V lost 1 base to trimming and J lost 6 bases, with 7 bases between them. Here the CDR3 DNA reads TGTGCCAGCAGTTTAGTGCACTTCGAGCAGTACTTC. This translates into CASSLVHFEQYF.